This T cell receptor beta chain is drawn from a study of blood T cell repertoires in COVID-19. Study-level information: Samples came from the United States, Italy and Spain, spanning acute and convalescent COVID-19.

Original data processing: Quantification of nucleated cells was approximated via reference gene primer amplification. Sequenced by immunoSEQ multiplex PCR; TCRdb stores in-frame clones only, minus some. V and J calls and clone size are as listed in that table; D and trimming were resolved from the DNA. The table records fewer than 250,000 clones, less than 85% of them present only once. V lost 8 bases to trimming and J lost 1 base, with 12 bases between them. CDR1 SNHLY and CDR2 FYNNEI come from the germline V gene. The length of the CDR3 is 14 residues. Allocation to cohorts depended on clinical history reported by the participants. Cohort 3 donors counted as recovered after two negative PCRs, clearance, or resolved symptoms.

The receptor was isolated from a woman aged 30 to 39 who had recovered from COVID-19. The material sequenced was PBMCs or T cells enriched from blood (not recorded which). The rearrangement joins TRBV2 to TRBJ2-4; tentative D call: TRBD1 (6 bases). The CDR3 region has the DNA TGTGCCAGCGAAAACAGGGTTGCCAAAAACATTCAGTACTTC. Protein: CASENRVAKNIQYF.